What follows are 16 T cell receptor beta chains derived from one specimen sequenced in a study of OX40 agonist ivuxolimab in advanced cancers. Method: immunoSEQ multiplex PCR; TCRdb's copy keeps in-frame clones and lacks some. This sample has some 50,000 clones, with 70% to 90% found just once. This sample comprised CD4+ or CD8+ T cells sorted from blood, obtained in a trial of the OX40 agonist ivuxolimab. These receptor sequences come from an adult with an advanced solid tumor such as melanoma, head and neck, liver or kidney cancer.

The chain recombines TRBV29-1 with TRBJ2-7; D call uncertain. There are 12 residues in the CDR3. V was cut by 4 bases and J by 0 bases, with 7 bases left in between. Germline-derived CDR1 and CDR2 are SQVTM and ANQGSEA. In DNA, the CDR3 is TGCAGCGTTGTTTCAAACTCCTACGAGCAGTACTTC. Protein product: CSVVSNSYEQYF.

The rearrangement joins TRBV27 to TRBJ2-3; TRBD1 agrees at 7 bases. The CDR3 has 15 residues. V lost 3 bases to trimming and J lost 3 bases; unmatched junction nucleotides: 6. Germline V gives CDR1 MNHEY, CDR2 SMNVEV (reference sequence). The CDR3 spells CASSFDRVGTDTQYF. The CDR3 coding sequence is TGTGCCAGCAGTTTCGACAGGGTCGGGACAGATACGCAGTATTTT.

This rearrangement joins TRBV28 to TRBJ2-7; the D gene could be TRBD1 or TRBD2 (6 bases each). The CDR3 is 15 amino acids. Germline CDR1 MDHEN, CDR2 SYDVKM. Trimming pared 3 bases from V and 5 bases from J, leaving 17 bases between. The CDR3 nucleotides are TGTGCCAGCAGTTTCCGGTTCGACAGGAGGGACGAGCAGTACTTC. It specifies CASSFRFDRRDEQYF.

CDR3 DNA: TGTGCCAGCAGCTTACAATCAGGCGTTGAGACCCAGTACTTC. It specifies CASSLQSGVETQYF. This chain joins TRBV11-1 and TRBJ2-5; unclear D gene. V lost 2 bases, J lost 5 bases, and 12 bases lay in between. The CDR3 has 14 residues. Germline CDR1 and CDR2: SGHAT and FQDESV (reference sequence).

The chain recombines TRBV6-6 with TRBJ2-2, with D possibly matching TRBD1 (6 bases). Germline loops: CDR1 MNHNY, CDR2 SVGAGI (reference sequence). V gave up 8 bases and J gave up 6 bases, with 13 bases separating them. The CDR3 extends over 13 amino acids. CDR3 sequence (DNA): TGTGCCAGCTCAGGGGCGAAGGCCGGGGAGCTGTTTTTT. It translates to CASSGAKAGELFF.

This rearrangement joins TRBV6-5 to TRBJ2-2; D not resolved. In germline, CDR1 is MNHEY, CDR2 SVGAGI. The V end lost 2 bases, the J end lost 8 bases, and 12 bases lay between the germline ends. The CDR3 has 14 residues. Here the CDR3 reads CASSYMWASGELFF. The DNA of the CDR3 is TGTGCCAGCAGTTACATGTGGGCGTCGGGGGAGCTGTTTTTT.

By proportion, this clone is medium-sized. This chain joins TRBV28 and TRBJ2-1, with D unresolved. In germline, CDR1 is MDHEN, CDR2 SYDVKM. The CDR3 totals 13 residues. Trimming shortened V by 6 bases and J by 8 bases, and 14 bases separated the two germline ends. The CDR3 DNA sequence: TGTGCCAGCAGCCCTCCCTACAGTCATGAGCAGTTCTTC. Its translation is CASSPPYSHEQFF.

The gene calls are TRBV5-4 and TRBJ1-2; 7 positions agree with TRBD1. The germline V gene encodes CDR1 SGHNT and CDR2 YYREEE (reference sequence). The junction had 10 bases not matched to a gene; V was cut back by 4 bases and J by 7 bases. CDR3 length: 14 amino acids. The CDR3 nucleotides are TGTGCCAGCAGCCAACCACAGGGGATGGTTGGCTACACCTTC. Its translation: CASSQPQGMVGYTF.

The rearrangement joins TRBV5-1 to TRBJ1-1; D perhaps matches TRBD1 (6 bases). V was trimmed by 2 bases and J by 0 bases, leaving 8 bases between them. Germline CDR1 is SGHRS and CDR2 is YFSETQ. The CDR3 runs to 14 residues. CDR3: CASSLGGMNTEAFF. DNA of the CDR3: TGCGCCAGCAGCTTAGGGGGTATGAACACTGAAGCTTTCTTT.

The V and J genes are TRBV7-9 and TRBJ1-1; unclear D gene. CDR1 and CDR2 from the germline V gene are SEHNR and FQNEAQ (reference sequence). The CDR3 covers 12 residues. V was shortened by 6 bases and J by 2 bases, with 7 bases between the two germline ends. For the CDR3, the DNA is TGTGCCAGCAGAGGTTATAACACTGAAGCTTTCTTT. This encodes CASRGYNTEAFF.

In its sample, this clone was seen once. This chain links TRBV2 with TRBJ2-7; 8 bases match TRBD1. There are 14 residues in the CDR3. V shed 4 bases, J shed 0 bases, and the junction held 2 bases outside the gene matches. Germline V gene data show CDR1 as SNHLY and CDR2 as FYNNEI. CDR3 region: CASSGDRSSYEQYF. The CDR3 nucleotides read TGTGCCAGCAGTGGGGACAGGAGCTCCTACGAGCAGTACTTC.

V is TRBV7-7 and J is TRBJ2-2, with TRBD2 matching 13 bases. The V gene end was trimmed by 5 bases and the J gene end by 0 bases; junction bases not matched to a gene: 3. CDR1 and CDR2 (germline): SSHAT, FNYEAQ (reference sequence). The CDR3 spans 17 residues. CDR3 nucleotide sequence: TGTGCCAGCAGCCCGACTAGCGGGGGGACGAACACCGGGGAGCTGTTTTTT. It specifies CASSPTSGGTNTGELFF.

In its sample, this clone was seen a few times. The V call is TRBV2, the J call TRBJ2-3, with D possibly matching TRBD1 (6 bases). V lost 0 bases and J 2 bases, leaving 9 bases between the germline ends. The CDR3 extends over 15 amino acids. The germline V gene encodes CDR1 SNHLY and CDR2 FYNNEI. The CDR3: CASSEAGAHTDTQYF. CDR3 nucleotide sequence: TGTGCCAGCAGTGAAGCGGGGGCGCACACAGATACGCAGTATTTT.

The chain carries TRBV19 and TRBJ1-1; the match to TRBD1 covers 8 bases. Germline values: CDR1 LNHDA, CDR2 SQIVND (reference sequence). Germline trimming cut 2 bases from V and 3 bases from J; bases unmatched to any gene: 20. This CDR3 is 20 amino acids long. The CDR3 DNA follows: TGTGCCAGTAGTATAAGCGCTCGTTCGACAGGGGAGGGATTGGACACTGAAGCTTTCTTT. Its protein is CASSISARSTGEGLDTEAFF.

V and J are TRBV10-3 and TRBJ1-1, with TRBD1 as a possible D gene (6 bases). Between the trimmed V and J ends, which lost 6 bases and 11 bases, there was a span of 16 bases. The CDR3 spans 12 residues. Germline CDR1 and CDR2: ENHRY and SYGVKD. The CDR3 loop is CAIREDSGRAFF. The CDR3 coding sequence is TGTGCCATCAGGGAGGACAGTGGTAGGGCTTTCTTT.

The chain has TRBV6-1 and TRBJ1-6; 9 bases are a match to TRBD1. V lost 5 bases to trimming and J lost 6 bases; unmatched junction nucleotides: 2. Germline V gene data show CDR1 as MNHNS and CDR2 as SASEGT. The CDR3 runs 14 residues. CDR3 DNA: TGTGCCAGCAGTTTGGGACAGGGTAATTCACCCCTCCACTTT. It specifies CASSLGQGNSPLHF.